This section outlines one T cell receptor beta chain sequence together with its context. The antigen is not known. The RNA, 0.5 to 1 ug, was put through reverse transcription using random hexamers. The CDR3 of TCR beta was amplified by immunoSEQ multiplex PCR across 54 Vbeta and 13 Jbeta. MiXCR was run by TCRdb on the immunoSEQ multiplex PCR reads, yielding one entry per CDR3 protein. The sample carries 170,000 or so distinct CDR3 sequences, 90% to 97% recorded once. The V gene lost 0 bases and the J gene lost 4 bases, with 8 bases spanning the gap. The V gene's germline CDR1 is MNHEY and CDR2 SVGAGI. This CDR3 comprises 14 residues. The entry originates in a study of CD8 T cells in Susac syndrome. Study-level information: Blood was drawn from Susac syndrome patients while they were therapy-naive, on corticosteroids, or on intravenous immunoglobulin alone.

The study's findings and limits: The CD4+ T cell repertoire of patients with Susac syndrome showed no detectable clonal expansion.

FACS was used to enrich TEMRA cells, whereas the CD8+ and CD4+ T cells were obtained by negative isolation. This chain links TRBV6-5 with TRBJ2-3, with D possibly TRBD2 on 5 matching bases. The sequenced sample consisted of CD4+ T cells from PBMCs. The sequence was collected from a human donor with Susac syndrome. CDR3 DNA sequence: TGTGCCAGCAGTTACTCGATCGGGGCAGATACGCAGTATTTT. It is translated as CASSYSIGADTQYF.